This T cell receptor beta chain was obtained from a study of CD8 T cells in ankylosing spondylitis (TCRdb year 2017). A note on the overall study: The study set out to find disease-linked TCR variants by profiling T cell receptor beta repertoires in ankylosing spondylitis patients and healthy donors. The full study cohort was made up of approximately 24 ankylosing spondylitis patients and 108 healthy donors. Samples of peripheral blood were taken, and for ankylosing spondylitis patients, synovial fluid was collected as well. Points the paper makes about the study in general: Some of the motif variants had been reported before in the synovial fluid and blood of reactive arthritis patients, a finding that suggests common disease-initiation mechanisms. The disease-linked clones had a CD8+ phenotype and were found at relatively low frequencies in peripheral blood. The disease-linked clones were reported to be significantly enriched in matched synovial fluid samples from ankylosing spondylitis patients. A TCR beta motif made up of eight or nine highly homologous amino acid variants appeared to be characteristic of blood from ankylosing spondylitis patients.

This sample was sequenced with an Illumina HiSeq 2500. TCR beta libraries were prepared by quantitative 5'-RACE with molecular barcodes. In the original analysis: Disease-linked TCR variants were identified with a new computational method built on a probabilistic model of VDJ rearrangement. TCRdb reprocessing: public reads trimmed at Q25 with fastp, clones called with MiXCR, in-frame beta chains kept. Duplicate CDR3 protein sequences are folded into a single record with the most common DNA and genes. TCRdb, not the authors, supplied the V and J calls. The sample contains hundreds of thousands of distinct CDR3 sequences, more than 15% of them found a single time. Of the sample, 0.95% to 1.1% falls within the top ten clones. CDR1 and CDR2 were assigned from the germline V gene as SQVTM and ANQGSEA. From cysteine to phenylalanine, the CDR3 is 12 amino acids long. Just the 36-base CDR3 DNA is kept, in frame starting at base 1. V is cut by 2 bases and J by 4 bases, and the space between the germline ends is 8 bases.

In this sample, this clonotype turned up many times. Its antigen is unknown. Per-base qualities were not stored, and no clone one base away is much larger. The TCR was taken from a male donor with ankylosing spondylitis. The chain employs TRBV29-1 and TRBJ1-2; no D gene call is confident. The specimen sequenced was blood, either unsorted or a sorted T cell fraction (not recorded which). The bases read TGCAGCGTTGAAAGGGCCTCCTATGGCTACACCTTC. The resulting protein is CSVERASYGYTF.